The 13 T cell receptor beta chains listed next were all sequenced from one sample in a study of CD4+ T cells in melanoma. TCRdb keeps only in-frame clones here, not all; method: immunoSEQ multiplex PCR. Of some 3,600 clones listed, around 60% were seen once; the top ten hold around a quarter. Sequencing input: cells from a culture (not recorded whether cultured in vitro). The origin of the receptors is a human donor with melanoma.

This rearrangement joins TRBV19 to TRBJ2-7, with 8 bases aligning to TRBD1. This CDR3 region has 13 residues. V lost 5 bases to trimming and J lost 3 bases; unmatched junction nucleotides: 3. Germline values: CDR1 LNHDA, CDR2 SQIVND (reference sequence). The CDR3 is CASSAGQDYEQYF. CDR3 sequence (DNA): TGTGCCAGTAGTGCGGGACAGGACTACGAGCAGTACTTC. Based on the CDR3 plus reference TRBV19 and TRBJ2-7, the full variable domain is DGGITQSPKYLFRKEGQNVTLSCEQNLNHDAMYWYRQDPGQGLRLIYYSQIVNDFQKGDIAEGYSVSREKKESFPLTVTSAQKNPTAFYLCASSAGQDYEQYFGPGTRLTVT.

This clone was seen a handful of times. J is TRBJ2-5 and V is TRBV15; D is uncertain. Per germline, CDR1 LNHNV and CDR2 YYDKDF (reference sequence). V lost 0 bases and J 5 bases, leaving 13 bases between the germline ends. CDR3 size: 15 residues. The DNA of the CDR3 is TGTGCCACCAGCAGAGATAACCTCCCAGCGGAGACCCAGTACTTC. Its protein is CATSRDNLPAETQYF. Full variable domain (outside the CDR3, taken from reference TRBV15 and TRBJ2-5): DAMVIQNPRYQVTQFGKPVTLSCSQTLNHNVMYWYQQKSSQAPKLLFHYYDKDFNNEADTPDNFQSRRPNTSFCFLDIRSPGLGDTAMYLCATSRDNLPAETQYFGPGTRLLVL.

The chain links TRBV6-5 to TRBJ1-2; no clear D. Trimming shortened V by 9 bases and J by 0 bases, and 5 bases separated the two germline ends. Germline-derived CDR1 and CDR2 are MNHEY and SVGAGI. CDR3 size: 11 residues. The DNA for the CDR3 is TGTGCCAGTAGATCTAACTATGGCTACACCTTC. It yields the protein CASRSNYGYTF.

The rearrangement links TRBV9 to TRBJ2-7, with no clear D. V lost 0 bases and J lost 0, with 13 bases in between. The CDR3 contains 16 residues. The V gene's germline CDR1 is SGDLS and CDR2 YYNGEE. The CDR3 DNA follows: TGTGCCAGCAGCGTAGGTCCCGGATCGAGCTCCTACGAGCAGTACTTC. This gives the protein CASSVGPGSSSYEQYF.

The chain is built from TRBV5-5 and TRBJ2-7; D is perhaps TRBD1 (5 bases). The V gene's germline CDR1 is SGHKS and CDR2 YYEKEE (reference sequence). CDR3 length: 14 amino acids. The V end was cut by 4 bases, the J end by 3 bases, with 14 bases between. For the CDR3, the DNA is TGTGCCAGCAGCATTGATGACAGTGGCTACGAGCAGTACTTC. This translates into CASSIDDSGYEQYF.

This clone was counted a single time. The gene calls are TRBV7-8 and TRBJ1-2, with 7 bases fitting TRBD1. The CDR3 runs to 14 residues. Germline lookup yields CDR1 SGHVS and CDR2 FQNEAQ. Unmatched junction bases numbered 10, after V lost 4 bases and J lost 8 bases. The CDR3 DNA reads as TGTGCCAGCAGCTCCAACAGGGGAGGTATAGGCTACACCTTC. Amino acid sequence: CASSSNRGGIGYTF.

This clone was counted between two and nine times. The chain links TRBV5-4 to TRBJ1-1; 8 nucleotides match TRBD1. The CDR3 sequence is 15 residues long. From germline, CDR1 is SGHNT and CDR2 YYREEE (reference sequence). V dropped 4 bases and J dropped 1; count of bases not matched to a gene: 6. The DNA of the CDR3 is TGTGCCAGCAGCGGACCTGGACAGGGGAACACTGAAGCTTTCTTT. Its translation: CASSGPGQGNTEAFF.

By frequency in the sample, this clone is medium-sized. The chain is built from TRBV7-9 and TRBJ2-7, with D unclear. The germline V gene has CDR1 SEHNR and CDR2 FQNEAQ (reference sequence). This CDR3 region has 14 residues. Trimming removed 5 bases from V and 3 bases from J, with 14 bases in between. The CDR3 DNA sequence: TGTGCCAGCAGCCCCCCATTTCGAAACTACGAGCAGTACTTC. This sequence encodes CASSPPFRNYEQYF.

The V call is TRBV28, the J call TRBJ1-1; tentatively, D is TRBD1 (5 bases). Per the germline V gene, CDR1 is MDHEN and CDR2 is SYDVKM. The CDR3 has 13 amino acids. The germline V and J ends were trimmed by 2 bases and 4 bases, with 8 bases remaining between them. CDR3 sequence reads: CASSLGGFTEAFF. In DNA form, the CDR3 reads TGTGCCAGCAGTTTAGGGGGGTTCACTGAAGCTTTCTTT.

This clone has just a few counts. The rearrangement joins TRBV4-3 to TRBJ2-2, with D tentatively TRBD2 (6 bases). Trimming took off 2 bases at V and 6 bases at J, with 16 bases between the two ends. In germline, CDR1 is LGHNA, CDR2 YSLEER. The CDR3 length is 16 residues. The CDR3 sequence is CASSQSWRGGSGELFF. The CDR3 nucleotides are TGCGCCAGCAGCCAAAGTTGGCGGGGAGGCTCCGGGGAGCTGTTTTTT.

Comment on this clone: It is likely a read error: a sequence one base away is far more abundant. Other DNA sequences in the same sample also yield this CDR3. V gene TRBV5-1 combines with J gene TRBJ1-6, with 7 bases fitting TRBD1. CDR3 length equals 15 residues. V gave up 4 bases and J gave up 7 bases; unmatched junction bases: 8. Germline CDR1 SGHRS, CDR2 YFSETQ. The DNA for the CDR3 is TGCGCCAGCAGCCTAACGGACAGGCCAAATTCACCCCTCCACTTT. It encodes CASSLTDRPNSPLHF.

The gene calls are TRBV7-9 and TRBJ2-5, with 9 bases lining up with TRBD1. The CDR3 runs 17 residues. Germline V lookup: CDR1 SEHNR, CDR2 FQNEAQ (reference sequence). With 3 bases clipped from V and 5 bases from J, the junction kept 13 bases outside the gene matches. The CDR3 sequence: CASSFLTGGSETETQYF. For the CDR3, the DNA is TGTGCCAGCAGCTTCCTGACAGGGGGGTCAGAGACGGAGACCCAGTACTTC. The full variable domain, with the rest looked up from reference TRBV7-9 and TRBJ2-5, is DTGVSQNPRHKITKRGQNVTFRCDPISEHNRLYWYRQTLGQGPEFLTYFQNEAQLEKSRLLSDRFSAERPKGSFSTLEIQRTEQGDSAMYLCASSFLTGGSETETQYFGPGTRLLVL.

A few counts support this clone. The genes are TRBV4-2 and TRBJ1-1; D gene ambiguous. The CDR3 is 14 residues long. Germline V gene sequence: CDR1 LGHNA, CDR2 YNFKEQ. V was trimmed by 1 base and J by 1 base, leaving 7 bases between them. The DNA of the CDR3 is TGTGCCAGCAGCCAAGTCGGCGGGAACACTGAAGCTTTCTTT. This encodes CASSQVGGNTEAFF.